This record covers a single TCR beta chain. Clinical history as reported by participants underpinned cohort assignment. This specimen belongs to a study of blood T cell repertoires in COVID-19. V was clipped by 0 bases and J by 4 bases; unmatched bases: 8. This CDR3 contains 18 residues. From germline, CDR1 is WSHSY and CDR2 SAAADI. Libraries were prepared by immunoSEQ multiplex PCR; TCRdb keeps only in-frame clonotypes and omits some of them. The sample records fewer than 250,000 clones, over 70% being singletons. The source is a woman aged 25 to 45 who had been exposed to COVID-19. The sample was PBMCs or T cells enriched from blood (not recorded which). The rearrangement links TRBV10-2 to TRBJ2-1; 11 nucleotides match TRBD2. The CDR3, as DNA: TGCGCCAGCAGTGAGTCGACCCCACTAGCGGGAGCTTACAATGAGCAGTTCTTC. Its protein is CASSESTPLAGAYNEQFF.